The 8 T cell receptor beta chains in this list originate from one sample, sequenced in a study of cytomegalovirus exposure and HLA in healthy donors. PCR involved 60 Vbeta and 13 Jbeta primers. Method: immunoSEQ multiplex PCR; TCRdb's copy keeps in-frame clones and lacks some. The sample has 150,000 to 180,000 clones, 70% to 90% seen once. Specimen: PBMCs. Receptors were obtained from a woman aged 35 to 49 in good health and CMV-seropositive.

The gene calls are TRBV2 and TRBJ2-1, with 11 bases matching TRBD2. V lost 6 bases and J lost 0; bases outside the gene matches: 4. CDR3 length: 16 amino acids. Germline V gene lookup returns CDR1 SNHLY and CDR2 FYNNEI. The CDR3 DNA is TGTGCCAGCAGAGGGACTAGCGGCCACTCCTACAATGAGCAGTTCTTC. The encoded protein is CASRGTSGHSYNEQFF.

The chain recombines TRBV19 with TRBJ2-1, with 12 bases identical to TRBD2. CDR1 and CDR2 from the germline V gene are LNHDA and SQIVND (reference sequence). The CDR3 totals 16 residues. V was pared by 5 bases and J by 2 bases, with 4 bases of the junction left unmatched. This CDR3 is CASSRLAGAPYNEQFF. Here the CDR3 DNA reads TGTGCCAGTAGTCGACTAGCGGGAGCACCCTACAATGAGCAGTTCTTC.

As DNA, the CDR3 is TGCGCCAGCAGAGATCGTGGGGGGGTGGGGGCCAACGTCCTGACTTTC. This sequence encodes CASRDRGGVGANVLTF. V is TRBV10-2 and J is TRBJ2-6; 7 positions agree with TRBD2. The CDR3 has 16 residues. Looked up from germline, CDR1 is WSHSY and CDR2 is SAAADI. V shed 6 bases and J 4 bases; nucleotides not matched to a gene: 9.

The chain uses TRBV27 and TRBJ2-7; 7 positions match TRBD1. V lost 5 bases, J lost 5 bases, and 9 bases stayed unmatched. The germline gives CDR1 MNHEY, CDR2 SMNVEV (reference sequence). The length of the CDR3 is 14 residues. The CDR3 coding sequence is TGTGCCAGCAGTCACCCCCTAGACAGGGACGAGCAGTACTTC. Residues: CASSHPLDRDEQYF.

The CDR3 here is CASSHPGTSARTDTQYF. The CDR3 nucleotides are TGCGCCAGCAGCCACCCCGGGACTAGCGCGCGCACAGATACGCAGTATTTT. The V and J genes are TRBV4-1 and TRBJ2-3, with 10 bases matching TRBD2. This CDR3 has 17 amino acids. The ends lost 3 bases at V and 1 base at J; junction bases unmatched: 7. Germline CDR1 MGHRA, CDR2 YSYEKL.

The rearrangement uses TRBV6-5 and TRBJ2-5, with 7 nucleotides matching TRBD2. Per germline, CDR1 MNHEY and CDR2 SVGAGI. CDR3 length: 16 amino acids. The V and J ends lost 0 bases and 4 bases, in that order; junction bases with no gene match: 8. The CDR3 loop is CASSYSRGSGRETQYF. CDR3 DNA sequence: TGTGCCAGCAGTTACTCGCGGGGGAGCGGCAGAGAGACCCAGTACTTC.

The chain is built from TRBV7-2 and TRBJ2-5, with D unclear. The CDR3 length is 15 residues. Trimming took 0 bases from V and 5 from J, leaving 13 bases between them. Germline assignment: CDR1 SGHTA and CDR2 FQGNSA. CDR3 loop: CASSLAVEEWETQYF. Written as DNA, the CDR3 is TGTGCCAGCAGCTTAGCGGTTGAGGAGTGGGAGACCCAGTACTTC.

The chain links TRBV4-2 to TRBJ2-1, with 8 positions matching TRBD2. Germline CDR1 and CDR2: LGHNA and YNFKEQ. V shed 0 bases and J 6 bases; nucleotides not matched to a gene: 7. The CDR3 extends over 16 amino acids. CDR3: CASSQDWGGLVNEQFF. The CDR3 coding sequence is TGTGCCAGCAGCCAAGATTGGGGGGGACTAGTCAATGAGCAGTTCTTC.